What follows are 27 T cell receptor beta chains derived from one specimen sequenced in a study of T-cell reconstitution after alpha-beta-depleted transplantation in children. The TCRbeta library was prepared with unique molecular identifiers. TCRdb redid the calling of the PCR reads with MiXCR, one entry per CDR3 protein. The profile shows 300,000 or so distinct CDR3 sequences, nearly 10% of them singletons. The sequenced sample was PBMCs from the stem cell graft donor, obtained from the stem cell graft. The origin of the receptors is a human donor who donated a stem cell graft to a child with SCID.

This clonotype occurred many times. This chain connects TRBV4-1 to TRBJ2-3; 9 nucleotides match TRBD2. The CDR3 is made up of 15 amino acids. From germline, CDR1 is MGHRA and CDR2 YSYEKL. With 3 bases clipped from V and 2 bases from J, the junction kept 3 bases outside the gene matches. The CDR3 region has the DNA TGCGCCAGCAGCCAGTTAGCGGGGGACACAGATACGCAGTATTTT. Translated: CASSQLAGDTDTQYF.

This clonotype was observed a handful of times. CDR3 nucleotide sequence: TGCAGTGCTAGGGGGGGTCCAACCGGGGAGCTGTTTTTT. Translation: CSARGGPTGELFF. V and J are TRBV20-1 and TRBJ2-2; a weak D match, TRBD2 (6 bases). Germline CDR1 is DFQATT and CDR2 is SNEGSKA (reference sequence). Trimming removed 3 bases from V and 5 bases from J, with 10 bases in between. This CDR3 spans 13 amino acids.

The V and J genes are TRBV25-1 and TRBJ2-7; possibly TRBD2 for D (5 bases). Trimming cost V 5 bases and J 1 base, with 9 bases left between them. Germline V CDR1 and CDR2: MGHDK, SYGVNS. The CDR3 consists of 13 residues. Here the CDR3 reads CASSRLTSYEQYF. CDR3 nucleotides: TGTGCCAGCAGTAGACTAACTTCCTACGAGCAGTACTTC.

This clonotype was counted ten times or more. The chain couples TRBV20-1 to TRBJ2-1; 11 bases agree with TRBD2. J was trimmed by 1 base and V by 2 bases; bases with no gene match: 10. From germline, CDR1 is DFQATT and CDR2 SNEGSKA (reference sequence). This CDR3 has 18 amino acids. The CDR3 DNA is TGCAGTGCTAGACTTCTAGCGGGGGGACCCAGTTCCTACAATGAGCAGTTCTTC. Its translation: CSARLLAGGPSSYNEQFF.

The J gene is TRBJ1-1, the V gene TRBV2, with no clear D. The CDR3 totals 14 residues. Germline CDR1 is SNHLY and CDR2 is FYNNEI. V lost 2 bases and J lost 1, with 8 bases in between. Here the CDR3 reads CASSEQIPNTEAFF. Written as DNA, the CDR3 is TGTGCCAGCAGTGAACAGATACCGAACACTGAAGCTTTCTTT.

This clonotype was counted many times. V usage is TRBV7-2 and J usage is TRBJ1-1; no clear D. The CDR3 consists of 14 residues. Germline-derived CDR1 and CDR2 are SGHTA and FQGNSA. Trimming left V 3 bases short and J 8 bases short, with 16 bases between. The CDR3 DNA sequence: TGTGCCAGCAGCTTGTCCCAAGCGGGTTTAGAAGCTTTCTTT. It specifies CASSLSQAGLEAFF.

Many counts were recorded for this clonotype. The genes are TRBV12-3 or TRBV12-4 and TRBJ1-2; no definite D call. The CDR3 has 13 amino acids. Between the trimmed V and J ends, which lost 1 base and 3 bases, there was a span of 6 bases. CDR3 protein: CASSLGDYYGYTF. The DNA for the CDR3 is TGTGCCAGCAGTTTAGGAGATTACTATGGCTACACCTTC.

This clonotype has a handful of counts. The chain's CDR3 is CAGYTGREAFF. CDR3 nucleotide sequence: TGTGCCGGTTATACAGGAAGAGAGGCTTTCTTT. The J gene is TRBJ1-1, the V gene TRBV19; possibly TRBD1 for D (5 bases). Germline CDR1 reads LNHDA; CDR2 reads SQIVND (reference sequence). The CDR3 loop spans 11 amino acids. The V end lost 11 bases, the J end lost 11 bases, and 18 bases lay between the germline ends.

This clonotype was seen ten or more times. This sequence joins TRBV7-9 and TRBJ2-7; 11 nucleotides agree with TRBD1. J was trimmed by 4 bases and V by 5 bases; bases with no gene match: 10. This CDR3 contains 16 residues. Per germline, CDR1 SEHNR and CDR2 FQNEAQ (reference sequence). CDR3 nucleotides: TGTGCCAGCAGCATCACTTCCGGGACAGGGGGGTACGAGCAGTACTTC. This sequence encodes CASSITSGTGGYEQYF.

This clonotype was picked up one time. The J gene is TRBJ2-7, the V gene TRBV12-5; 9 positions agree with TRBD1. The CDR3 covers 12 residues. Looked up from germline, CDR1 is LGHNT and CDR2 is FRNRAP. With V trimmed by 4 bases and J by 7 bases, 2 bases remained unmatched. The chain's CDR3 is CASGWGTGEQYF. The CDR3, as DNA: TGTGCTAGTGGTTGGGGGACAGGGGAGCAGTACTTC.

This clonotype was counted many times. The chain couples TRBV20-1 to TRBJ1-4; TRBD1 agrees at 8 bases. Germline CDR1 reads DFQATT; CDR2 reads SNEGSKA (reference sequence). The V gene end was trimmed by 3 bases and the J gene end by 5 bases; junction bases not matched to a gene: 8. There are 15 residues in the CDR3. The CDR3 loop is CSARTTGGNNEKLFF. CDR3 DNA sequence: TGCAGTGCTAGGACTACAGGGGGAAACAATGAAAAACTGTTTTTT.

This clonotype appeared many times. The J gene is TRBJ1-2, the V gene TRBV29-1; D ambiguous. Germline V CDR1 and CDR2: SQVTM, ANQGSEA. The germline V and J ends were trimmed by 1 base and 0 bases, with 9 bases remaining between them. CDR3 length equals 14 residues. The CDR3: CSVEGQTTNYGYTF. The CDR3 DNA reads as TGCAGCGTTGAAGGGCAGACCACTAACTATGGCTACACCTTC.

This clonotype has just a few counts. CDR3 amino acids: CASSTGGAYNSPLHF. CDR3 DNA sequence: TGCGCCAGTAGCACAGGGGGCGCCTATAATTCACCCCTCCACTTT. The chain joins TRBV5-1 to TRBJ1-6; 9 bases are a match to TRBD1. Germline CDR1 reads SGHRS; CDR2 reads YFSETQ. CDR3 length: 15 residues. V was clipped by 8 bases and J by 2 bases; unmatched bases: 5. Full variable domain (remainder filled in from reference TRBV5-1 and TRBJ1-6): KAGVTQTPRYLIKTRGQQVTLSCSPISGHRSVSWYQQTPGQGLQFLFEYFSETQRNKGNFPGRFSGRQFSNSRSEMNVSTLELGDSALYLCASSTGGAYNSPLHFGNGTRLTVT.

The V gene is TRBV7-9, the J gene TRBJ1-1; no clear D. Trimming stripped 1 base from V and 4 bases from J, with 13 bases between. The length of the CDR3 is 15 residues. The V gene's germline CDR1 is SEHNR and CDR2 FQNEAQ (reference sequence). CDR3 protein: CASSLVTGIGTEAFF. The CDR3 DNA follows: TGTGCCAGCAGCTTAGTCACCGGGATTGGCACTGAAGCTTTCTTT.

This clonotype has ten or more counts. The V and J genes are TRBV7-9 and TRBJ1-5; D is unclear. Per germline, CDR1 SEHNR and CDR2 FQNEAQ (reference sequence). CDR3 length: 13 amino acids. Trimming stripped 0 bases from V and 3 bases from J, with 3 bases between. DNA of the CDR3: TGTGCCAGCAGCTTAGCACACAATCAGCCCCAGCATTTT. The encoded protein is CASSLAHNQPQHF.

This clonotype was seen a few times. The chain carries TRBV9 and TRBJ1-2; the match to TRBD1 covers 7 bases. Germline assignment: CDR1 SGDLS and CDR2 YYNGEE. The CDR3 has 15 amino acids. After removal of 0 bases from V and 4 bases from J, the junction contained 6 bases not matched to a gene. The chain's CDR3 is CASSVGTGVGYGYTF. CDR3 coding DNA: TGTGCCAGCAGCGTAGGTACAGGGGTCGGCTATGGCTACACCTTC.

This clonotype has only a few counts. The chain recombines TRBV7-3 with TRBJ2-1; D is ambiguous. CDR3 length equals 14 residues. CDR1 and CDR2 (germline): SGHTA, FQGTGA. The V end lost 0 bases, the J end lost 8 bases, and 11 bases lay between the germline ends. CDR3 nucleotide sequence: TGTGCCAGCAGCTTAACCACGAACGTCGATGAGCAGTTCTTC. It yields the protein CASSLTTNVDEQFF.

The V and J genes are TRBV20-1 and TRBJ2-7; 10 bases match TRBD1. This CDR3 spans 15 amino acids. Germline values: CDR1 DFQATT, CDR2 SNEGSKA (reference sequence). The ends lost 2 bases at V and 5 bases at J; junction bases unmatched: 9. CDR3: CSARSVGTGANEQYF. The CDR3 DNA follows: TGCAGTGCTAGATCCGTCGGGACAGGGGCAAACGAGCAGTACTTC.

This clonotype was seen only a few times. The rearrangement links TRBV20-1 to TRBJ1-5; the D gene is possibly TRBD1 (6 bases). The ends were cut back, 3 bases at V and 0 bases at J, with 15 bases in the middle. The CDR3 extends over 16 amino acids. Germline V lookup: CDR1 DFQATT, CDR2 SNEGSKA (reference sequence). The CDR3 coding sequence is TGCAGTGCTAGCAGGACAGATTTGGATAGCAATCAGCCCCAGCATTTT. It codes for CSASRTDLDSNQPQHF.

This clonotype was seen ten or more times. This chain connects TRBV14 to TRBJ2-3; a possible D gene is TRBD2 (6 bases). The CDR3 length is 16 residues. V gave up 1 base and J gave up 2 bases, with 13 bases separating them. Germline V gives CDR1 SGHDN, CDR2 FVKESK. The CDR3 region has the DNA TGTGCCAGCAGCCAAGGCGCCGGGACTTTCACAGATACGCAGTATTTT. Translating it yields CASSQGAGTFTDTQYF.

This clonotype came up a few times. V and J are TRBV7-2 and TRBJ1-2; no clear D. Deletions cut 4 bases from V and 7 bases from J, with 7 bases between. The germline CDR1 and CDR2 sequences are SGHTA and FQGNSA. The CDR3 sequence is 11 residues long. The CDR3 is CASSSYPGYTF. The DNA for the CDR3 is TGTGCCAGCAGCTCCTACCCTGGCTACACCTTC.

Only a few counts were recorded for this clonotype. An end of the junction does not agree with germline; a read error may underlie this. V is TRBV12-3 or TRBV12-4 and J is TRBJ1-1, with unresolved D. The CDR3 runs 10 residues. CDR3 residues: CASSLGRESF. The CDR3 nucleotides are TGTGCCAGCAGTTTAGGGAGGGAGTCTTTT.

The CDR3 sequence is CASSQAATNEKLFF. CDR3 coding DNA: TGTGCCAGCAGCCAAGCTGCAACTAATGAAAAACTGTTTTTT. The rearrangement uses TRBV7-9 and TRBJ1-4, with no clear D. The V gene's germline CDR1 is SEHNR and CDR2 FQNEAQ (reference sequence). The CDR3 contains 14 residues. The V end was cut by 5 bases, the J end by 0 bases, with 7 bases between.

This clonotype was seen more than once but under ten times. The chain carries TRBV10-3 and TRBJ2-2; D is possibly TRBD1 (7 bases). Trimming removed 10 bases at V and 5 bases at J, with 17 bases between. Germline values: CDR1 ENHRY, CDR2 SYGVKD. This CDR3 has 14 residues. The CDR3 DNA reads as TGTGCCACCGGACAGGAGGAGGGTACCGGGGAGCTGTTTTTT. Translated, it gives CATGQEEGTGELFF.

The chain recombines TRBV11-2 with TRBJ2-2, with 8 nucleotides matching TRBD1. In germline, CDR1 is SGHAT, CDR2 FQNNGV. The CDR3 is 16 residues long. V was pared by 5 bases and J by 4 bases, with 9 bases of the junction left unmatched. CDR3: CASSLPSTGVTGELFF. In nucleotides, the CDR3 is TGTGCCAGCAGCCTACCCTCGACAGGGGTCACCGGGGAGCTGTTTTTT.

There are many counts of this clonotype. A junction boundary mismatches the germline segment, possibly from a read error. The rearrangement uses TRBV7-7 and TRBJ2-3, with D maybe TRBD2 (5 bases). The CDR3 is 15 residues long. Germline loops: CDR1 SSHAT, CDR2 FNYEAQ (reference sequence). The CDR3 bases are TGTGCTAGCAGCCCAAGTGGACTCGCCACAGATACGCAGTATTTT. Protein sequence: CASSPSGLATDTQYF.

This clonotype was seen many times. The chain combines TRBV7-2 with TRBJ2-2, with 7 bases that match TRBD1. Trimming removed 8 bases from V and 5 bases from J; junction bases left unmatched: 8. Germline assignment: CDR1 SGHTA and CDR2 FQGNSA. This CDR3 has 14 residues. The CDR3 reads CASSSRGWTGELFF. CDR3 sequence (DNA): TGTGCCAGCTCTAGCAGGGGGTGGACCGGGGAGCTGTTTTTT.